This T cell receptor (beta chain) came from a study of T cell responses to AZD1222 COVID-19 vaccine. The wider study: Second-dose recipients at about 4 or about 12 weeks were treated as one pooled group.

Some clones are missing from TCRdb's copy, which holds only in-frame ones; the method was immunoSEQ multiplex PCR. Counted here are around 78,000 clones, 87% occurring once; the ten biggest clones make up 24%. Findings and caveats of the study: Clonal diversity was possibly underestimated, and white British individuals and females predominated among donors. With two AZD1222 doses given, Spike-specific TCR breadth and depth both rose.

On this clone itself: The antigen is undetermined.

CDR3 length: 13 residues. V was trimmed by 4 bases and J by 8 bases, leaving 11 bases between them. The chain recombines TRBV12-3 or TRBV12-4 with TRBJ1-4; D uncertain. Source: peripheral blood, taken on day 0 of AZD1222 vaccination. This TCR was recovered from an adult in good health. CDR3 nucleotide sequence: TGTGCCAGCAGTTCGGGTGGTTGGGAAAAACTGTTTTTT. Translated: CASSSGGWEKLFF.